This passage covers 9 T cell receptor beta chains from one sample sequenced in a study of blood T cell repertoires in COVID-19 (TCRdb year 2020). Library preparation used the immunoSEQ multiplex PCR assay. Here the immuneACCESS table is served through TCRdb, limited to in-frame sequences with V and J called. Missing clones are a known gap in these copies; in checked studies unresolved V genes cover under half, and the rest lacks a known reason. This sample gives 250,000 to 300,000 clones in total; 70% to 90% of them show up just once. In total, the top ten clones hold 1% of the sample. Sequencing input: PBMCs or T cells enriched from blood (not recorded which). These receptors were obtained from a woman under 40 who had recovered from COVID-19.

The rearrangement links TRBV5-6 to TRBJ2-1; 12 bases are shared with TRBD2. Germline CDR1 is SGHDT and CDR2 is YYEEEE. CDR3 size: 17 residues. Trimming at V came to 5 bases and at J to 0 bases, leaving 6 bases not matched to a gene. CDR3 in amino acids: CASRPGTSGLSYNEQFF. The CDR3 nucleotides read TGTGCCAGCAGGCCAGGGACTAGCGGGCTCTCCTACAATGAGCAGTTCTTC.

The chain recombines TRBV28 with TRBJ1-2; D unclear. The germline V and J ends were trimmed by 5 bases and 5 bases, with 12 bases remaining between them. Germline V gene sequence: CDR1 MDHEN, CDR2 SYDVKM. CDR3 size: 13 residues. CDR3 sequence reads: CASSPQNQYGYTF. CDR3 sequence (DNA): TGTGCCAGCAGTCCACAAAACCAGTATGGCTACACCTTC.

The CDR3 protein is CASTRRARRTSNTEAFF. The DNA of the CDR3 is TGTGCCAGTACCCGCAGGGCCAGAAGGACCTCGAACACTGAAGCTTTCTTT. This rearrangement joins TRBV19 to TRBJ1-1; TRBD1 is a possible D gene (5 bases). Trimming pared 7 bases from V and 1 base from J, leaving 22 bases between. CDR1 is LNHDA, CDR2 SQIVND, per germline (reference sequence). CDR3 size: 17 residues. Full variable domain (outside the CDR3, taken from reference TRBV19 and TRBJ1-1): DGGITQSPKYLFRKEGQNVTLSCEQNLNHDAMYWYRQDPGQGLRLIYYSQIVNDFQKGDIAEGYSVSREKKESFPLTVTSAQKNPTAFYLCASTRRARRTSNTEAFFGQGTRLTVV.

The rearrangement links TRBV29-1 to TRBJ2-3, with D hard to call. The CDR3 length is 11 residues. The germline V gene encodes CDR1 SQVTM and CDR2 ANQGSEA. The CDR3 bases are TGCCGGGTATTAGGCACAGATACGCAGTATTTT. Translation gives CRVLGTDTQYF.

The chain has TRBV7-9 and TRBJ2-7; tentative D call: TRBD1 (6 bases). Germline assignment: CDR1 SEHNR and CDR2 FQNEAQ (reference sequence). The germline V and J ends were trimmed by 5 bases and 6 bases, with 20 bases remaining between them. The CDR3 runs to 15 residues. The CDR3 DNA is TGTGCCAGCAGCGCACCCGGGACACCTCCGGGCGAGCAGTACTTC. Translated, it gives CASSAPGTPPGEQYF.

The chain has TRBV30 and TRBJ2-7, with a possible D match to TRBD1 (5 bases). Looked up from germline, CDR1 is GTSNPN and CDR2 is SVGIG (reference sequence). The CDR3 has 11 amino acids. Trimming shortened V by 0 bases and J by 6 bases, and 6 bases separated the two germline ends. The CDR3 sequence is CAWSVGVEQYF. In DNA, the CDR3 is TGTGCCTGGAGTGTAGGGGTCGAGCAGTACTTC. Looking up the rest from reference TRBV30 and TRBJ2-7 gives the full variable domain: SQTIHQWPATLVQPVGSPLSLECTVEGTSNPNLYWYRQAAGRGLQLLFYSVGIGQISSEVPQNLSASRPQDRQFILSSKKLLLSDSGFYLCAWSVGVEQYFGPGTRLTVT.

This clone was seen more than once but under ten times. The genes are TRBV7-3 and TRBJ1-2; possibly TRBD1 for D (6 bases). This CDR3 has 13 amino acids. Trimming cost V 2 bases and J 7 bases, with 11 bases left between them. The V gene's germline CDR1 is SGHTA and CDR2 FQGTGA. DNA for the CDR3: TGTGCCAGCAGCTTACACCGGGGGGCTGGCTACACCTTC. It translates to CASSLHRGAGYTF.

The rearrangement joins TRBV7-9 to TRBJ1-2; 9 bases fit TRBD1. The CDR3 runs 16 residues. Trimming at V came to 6 bases and at J to 2 bases, leaving 10 bases not matched to a gene. Germline CDR1 and CDR2: SEHNR and FQNEAQ (reference sequence). The CDR3 loop is CASRRPDRGLNYGYTF. The CDR3 region has the DNA TGTGCCAGCAGGCGGCCGGACAGGGGATTAAACTATGGCTACACCTTC.

V gene TRBV11-1 combines with J gene TRBJ1-2, with TRBD1 as a possible D gene (6 bases). V lost 1 base and J lost 6, with 9 bases in between. Germline CDR1 is SGHAT and CDR2 is FQDESV (reference sequence). The CDR3 is made up of 13 amino acids. The CDR3 here is CASSLDQGHGYTF. CDR3 DNA: TGTGCCAGCAGCTTAGATCAGGGGCATGGCTACACCTTC.